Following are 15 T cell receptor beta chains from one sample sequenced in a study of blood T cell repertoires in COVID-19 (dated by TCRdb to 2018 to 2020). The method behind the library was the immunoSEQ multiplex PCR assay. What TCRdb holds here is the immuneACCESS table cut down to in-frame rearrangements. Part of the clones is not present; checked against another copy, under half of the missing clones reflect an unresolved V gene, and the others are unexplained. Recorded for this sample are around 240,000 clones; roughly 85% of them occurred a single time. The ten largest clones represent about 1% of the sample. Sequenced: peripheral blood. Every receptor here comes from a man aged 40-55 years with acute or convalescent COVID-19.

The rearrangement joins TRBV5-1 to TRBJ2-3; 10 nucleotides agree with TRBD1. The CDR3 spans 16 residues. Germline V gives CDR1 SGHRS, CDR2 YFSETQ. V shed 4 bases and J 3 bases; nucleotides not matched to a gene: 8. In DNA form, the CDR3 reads TGCGCCAGCAGCGCGGGACAGGGGATTCCTACAGATACGCAGTATTTT. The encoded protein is CASSAGQGIPTDTQYF.

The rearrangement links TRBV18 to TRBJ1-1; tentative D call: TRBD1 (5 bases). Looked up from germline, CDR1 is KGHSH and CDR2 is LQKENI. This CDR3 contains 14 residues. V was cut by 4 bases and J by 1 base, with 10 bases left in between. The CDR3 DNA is TGTGCCAGCTCACTATTTACAGGGAACACTGAAGCTTTCTTT. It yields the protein CASSLFTGNTEAFF. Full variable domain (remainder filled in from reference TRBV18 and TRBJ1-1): NAGVMQNPRHLVRRRGQEARLRCSPMKGHSHVYWYRQLPEEGLKFMVYLQKENIIDESGMPKERFSAEFPKEGPSILRIQQVVRGDSAAYFCASSLFTGNTEAFFGQGTRLTVV.

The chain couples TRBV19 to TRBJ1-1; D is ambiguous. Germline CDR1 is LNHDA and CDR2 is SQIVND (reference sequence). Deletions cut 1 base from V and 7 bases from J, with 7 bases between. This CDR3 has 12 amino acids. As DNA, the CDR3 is TGTGCCAGTAGTATAGCCCCGGGTGAAGCTTTCTTT. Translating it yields CASSIAPGEAFF.

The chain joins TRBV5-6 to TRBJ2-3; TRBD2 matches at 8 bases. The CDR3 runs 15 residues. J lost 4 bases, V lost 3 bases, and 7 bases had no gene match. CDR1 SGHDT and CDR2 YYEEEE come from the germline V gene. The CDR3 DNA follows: TGTGCCAGCAGCTCGGGGGGGATCTGGGCAGATACGCAGTATTTT. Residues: CASSSGGIWADTQYF. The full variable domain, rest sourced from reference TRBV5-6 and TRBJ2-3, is DAGVTQSPTHLIKTRGQQVTLRCSPKSGHDTVSWYQQALGQGPQFIFQYYEEEERQRGNFPDRFSGHQFPNYSSELNVNALLLGDSALYLCASSSGGIWADTQYFGPGTRLTVL.

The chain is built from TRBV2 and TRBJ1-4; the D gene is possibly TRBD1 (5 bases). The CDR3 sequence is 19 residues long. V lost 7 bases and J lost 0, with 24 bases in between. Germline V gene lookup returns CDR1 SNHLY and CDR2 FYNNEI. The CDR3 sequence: CASKITGGRRRATNEKLFF. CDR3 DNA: TGTGCCAGCAAAATTACAGGAGGGAGGAGACGTGCAACTAATGAAAAACTGTTTTTT.

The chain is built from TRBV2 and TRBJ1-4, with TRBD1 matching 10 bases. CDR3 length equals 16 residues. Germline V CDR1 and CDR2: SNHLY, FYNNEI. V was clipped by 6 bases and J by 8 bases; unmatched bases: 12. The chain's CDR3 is CASSAGTGALREKLFF. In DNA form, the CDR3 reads TGTGCCAGCAGCGCCGGGACAGGGGCCCTTCGAGAAAAACTGTTTTTT.

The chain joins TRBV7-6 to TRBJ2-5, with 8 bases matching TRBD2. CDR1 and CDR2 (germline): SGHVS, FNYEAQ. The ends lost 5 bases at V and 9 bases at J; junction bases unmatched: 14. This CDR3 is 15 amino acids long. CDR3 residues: CASSLLYGGGLPQYF. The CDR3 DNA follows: TGTGCCAGCAGCCTCCTCTACGGGGGGGGACTGCCCCAGTACTTC.

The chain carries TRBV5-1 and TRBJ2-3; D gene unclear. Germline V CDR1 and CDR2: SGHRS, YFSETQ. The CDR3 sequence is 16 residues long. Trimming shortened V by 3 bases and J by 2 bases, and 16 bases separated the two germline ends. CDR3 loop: CASSSGDTSYTDTQYF. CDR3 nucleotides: TGCGCCAGCAGCTCCGGAGATACATCCTACACAGATACGCAGTATTTT.

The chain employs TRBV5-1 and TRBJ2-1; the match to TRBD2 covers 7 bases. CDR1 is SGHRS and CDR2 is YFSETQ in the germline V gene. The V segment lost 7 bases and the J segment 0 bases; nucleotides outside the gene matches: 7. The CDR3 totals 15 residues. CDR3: CASGRAGNSYNEQFF. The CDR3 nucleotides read TGCGCCAGCGGAAGAGCGGGGAACTCCTACAATGAGCAGTTCTTC.

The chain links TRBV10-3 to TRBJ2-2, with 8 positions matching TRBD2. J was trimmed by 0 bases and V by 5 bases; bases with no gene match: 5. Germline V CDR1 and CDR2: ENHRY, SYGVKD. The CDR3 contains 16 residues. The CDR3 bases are TGTGCCATCAGTAACAACGGGGGGGCGAACACCGGGGAGCTGTTTTTT. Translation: CAISNNGGANTGELFF.

The DNA of the CDR3 is TGTGCCAGCAGTAAACTAGTTAATGAGCAGTTCTTC. It codes for CASSKLVNEQFF. This rearrangement joins TRBV2 to TRBJ2-1; TRBD2 might be the D (5 bases). Trimming took off 5 bases at V and 7 bases at J, with 9 bases between the two ends. Looked up from germline, CDR1 is SNHLY and CDR2 is FYNNEI. CDR3 length equals 12 residues.

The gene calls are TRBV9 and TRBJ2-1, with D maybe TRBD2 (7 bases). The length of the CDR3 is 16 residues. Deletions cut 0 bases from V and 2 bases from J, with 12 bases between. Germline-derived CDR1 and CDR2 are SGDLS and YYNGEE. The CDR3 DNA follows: TGTGCCAGCAGCGTAGCTGCGGGGGCCGCCTACAATGAGCAGTTCTTC. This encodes CASSVAAGAAYNEQFF.

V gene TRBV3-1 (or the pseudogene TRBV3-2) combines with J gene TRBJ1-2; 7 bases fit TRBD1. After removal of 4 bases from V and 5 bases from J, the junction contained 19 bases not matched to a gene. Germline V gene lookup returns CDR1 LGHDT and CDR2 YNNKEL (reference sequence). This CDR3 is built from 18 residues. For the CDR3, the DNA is TGTGCCAGCAGCCCAGGGGGTATCCTCGGGGCCCGTCATTATGGCTACACCTTC. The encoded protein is CASSPGGILGARHYGYTF.

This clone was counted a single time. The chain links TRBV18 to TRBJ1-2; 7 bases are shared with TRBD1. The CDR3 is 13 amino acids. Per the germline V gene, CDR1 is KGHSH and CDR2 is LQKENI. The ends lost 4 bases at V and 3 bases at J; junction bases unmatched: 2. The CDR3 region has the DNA TGTGCCAGCTCACGCACAGGGGACTATGGCTACACCTTC. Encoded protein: CASSRTGDYGYTF.

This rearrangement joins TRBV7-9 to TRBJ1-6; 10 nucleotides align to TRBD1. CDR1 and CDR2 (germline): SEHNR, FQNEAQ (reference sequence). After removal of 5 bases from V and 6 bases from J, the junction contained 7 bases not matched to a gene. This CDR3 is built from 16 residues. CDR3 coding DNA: TGTGCCAGCAGCCAACGAGGGACAGGGGCTAATTCACCCCTCCACTTT. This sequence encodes CASSQRGTGANSPLHF.